This entry is about one T cell receptor beta chain. TCRdb keeps only in-frame clones here, not all; method: immunoSEQ multiplex PCR. Altogether 190,000 or so clones are present, over 50% being singletons, with the ten largest covering about 10%. The sample belongs to a study of shared clonotypes between healthy human individuals. The CDR3 runs to 17 residues. The V gene's germline CDR1 is SNHLY and CDR2 FYNNEI. Trimming cost V 4 bases and J 3 bases; bases outside gene matches: 11. Material: memory CD4+ T cells sorted from blood. Subset: CD45RA-negative fraction. The chain uses TRBV2 and TRBJ2-3, with 9 bases lining up with TRBD2. The receptor's source is a man younger than 40 in good health. The chain's CDR3 is CASSVGPSGIRTDTQYF. CDR3 DNA sequence: TGTGCCAGCAGTGTTGGCCCTAGCGGGATTAGGACAGATACGCAGTATTTT.